This entry features one T cell receptor beta chain sequence. The antigen is undetermined. Primed by a sample-barcoded 5' primer and a J-beta primer mix, a second PCR proceeded for 7 to 11 cycles. TCRdb re-called the 5' RACE reads through MiXCR, storing one row per CDR3 protein. The table includes 650,000 to 1,000,000 distinct CDR3 sequences, about 46% detected once. The CDR3 has 11 residues. Looked up from germline, CDR1 is SQVTM and CDR2 is ANQGSEA. With 7 bases removed from V and 4 bases from J, the gap between germline ends came to 11 bases. These data are taken from a study of blood T cells in healthy people across ages. General study results and limits: Older age coincided with a roughly linear decline in TCR beta diversity per million T cells.

What was sequenced was blood. This TCR was sampled from a man older than 75 in good health. The gene calls are TRBV29-1 and TRBJ2-7, with D maybe TRBD2 (7 bases). The CDR3 coding sequence is TGCAGCGGCGGGGGCGAGTACGAGCAGTACTTC. Amino acid sequence: CSGGGEYEQYF.